A selection of T cell receptor beta chains follows, all from one sample in a study of molecular identifiers for immune sequencing clone quantification. TCRdb passed the PCR reads through MiXCR, listing each CDR3 protein once. The table records hundreds of thousands of distinct CDR3 sequences, about a fifth of them present only once. Sample: naive CD8+ T cells from blood, with Jurkat cell RNA spiked in. The source of these receptors is a human donor in good health. Some libraries in this study had Jurkat cell RNA spiked in. The CDR3 runs from the conserved cysteine through the conserved F or W. D genes are given only for firm matches. Expanded clones get a size class; other rows say once, few or many, or leave the size out.

TRBV7-6	many	TRBD2	TRBJ2-1	CASSPGLADYNEQFF	TGTGCCAGCAGCCCGGGACTAGCGGACTACAATGAGCAGTTCTTC
TRBV11-2	NA	NA	TRBJ2-1	CASSLEDLGGALPSNEQFF	TGTGCCAGCAGCTTAGAGGATTTGGGAGGAGCGCTTCCCTCCAATGAGCAGTTCTTC
TRBV20-1	NA	TRBD1	TRBJ2-1	CSAPHRGSTNEQFF	TGCAGTGCACCGCACAGGGGATCGACCAATGAGCAGTTCTTC
TRBV30	many	NA	TRBJ1-2	CAWSQGELGGYTF	TGTGCCTGGAGTCAGGGTGAACTTGGTGGCTACACCTTC
TRBV5-4	many	TRBD2	TRBJ2-7	CASSWGLAGAQSYEQYF	TGTGCCAGCAGCTGGGGACTAGCGGGAGCGCAGTCCTACGAGCAGTACTTC
TRBV27	NA	NA	TRBJ2-1	CASSTLDYSSYNEQFF	TGTGCCAGCAGTACCTTGGATTACAGCTCCTACAATGAGCAGTTCTTC
TRBV11-1	NA	NA	TRBJ2-7	CASSPGISSYEQYF	TGTGCCAGCAGCCCGGGGATTAGCTCCTACGAGCAGTACTTC
TRBV27	many	NA	TRBJ2-3	CASSLDFWGTDTQYF	TGTGCCAGCAGTTTAGATTTTTGGGGGACAGATACGCAGTATTTT
TRBV5-8	many	NA	TRBJ2-7	CASSWGGADEQYF	TGTGCCAGCAGCTGGGGGGGGGCCGACGAGCAGTACTTC
TRBV4-2	few	NA	TRBJ2-5	CASSPLGTTRNSQETQYF	TGTGCCAGCAGCCCGTTGGGGACAACACGAAACTCCCAAGAGACCCAGTACTTC
TRBV4-3	NA	NA	TRBJ2-2	CASSQGAGQELFF	TGCGCCAGCAGCCAAGGGGCAGGGCAGGAGCTGTTTTTT
TRBV11-2	NA	NA	TRBJ2-7	CASSLTPGGEQYF	TGTGCCAGCAGCTTGACCCCCGGCGGGGAGCAGTACTTC
TRBV28	many	NA	TRBJ1-6	CASSFRFGGSPLHF	TGTGCCAGCAGTTTTAGGTTTGGAGGATCACCCCTCCACTTT
TRBV6-2/TRBV6-3	few	NA	TRBJ2-7	CASSTLPSGYSYEQYF	TGTGCCAGCAGTACCCTACCGTCCGGGTACTCCTACGAGCAGTACTTC
TRBV29-1	few	NA	TRBJ2-7	CSVEWRGRGNEQYF	TGCAGCGTTGAATGGAGGGGTCGGGGGAACGAGCAGTACTTC
TRBV5-1	few	NA	TRBJ1-4	CASSLDWEEKLFF	TGCGCCAGCAGCTTGGATTGGGAAGAAAAACTGTTTTTT
TRBV13	NA	TRBD2	TRBJ2-2	CASSSRLAGDPTGELFF	TGTGCCAGCAGCTCCCGACTAGCGGGAGATCCTACCGGGGAGCTGTTTTTT
TRBV12-3/TRBV12-4	many	NA	TRBJ2-5	CASSTQGGQETQYF	TGTGCCAGCAGCACACAGGGGGGGCAAGAGACCCAGTACTTC
TRBV6-5	many	NA	TRBJ2-1	CASSYDLLNEQFF	TGTGCCAGCAGTTACGACCTCCTCAATGAGCAGTTCTTC
TRBV11-2	many	TRBD2	TRBJ2-3	CASSFELAGGTDTQYF	TGTGCCAGCAGCTTCGAACTAGCGGGAGGAACAGATACGCAGTATTTT
TRBV6-2/TRBV6-3	many	NA	TRBJ2-7	CASTPGPNQHEQYF	TGTGCCAGCACTCCGGGACCCAACCAGCACGAGCAGTACTTC
TRBV7-2	many	NA	TRBJ2-1	CASSNLAIEQFF	TGTGCCAGCAGCAATCTAGCGATTGAGCAGTTCTTC
TRBV9	many	NA	TRBJ1-2	CASSVEAFEAHGYTF	TGTGCCAGCAGCGTAGAGGCATTCGAGGCCCATGGCTACACCTTC
TRBV28	many	TRBD2	TRBJ2-1	CASSDGLAGSASHEQFF	TGTGCCAGCAGCGATGGACTAGCGGGAAGTGCGTCACATGAGCAGTTCTTC
TRBV27	NA	TRBD1	TRBJ1-5	CASSPDRTSFVSNQPQHF	TGTGCCAGCAGTCCGGACAGGACCAGCTTCGTAAGCAATCAGCCCCAGCATTTT
TRBV2	many	NA	TRBJ2-3	CASSDSPEDTQYF	TGTGCCAGCAGTGACAGTCCAGAAGATACGCAGTATTTT
TRBV10-2	many	NA	TRBJ1-3	CASSGQSSGNTIYF	TGCGCCAGCAGTGGACAGTCCTCTGGAAACACCATATATTTT
TRBV7-8	many	NA	TRBJ1-5	CASSLFLDTLSNQPQHF	TGTGCCAGCAGCTTGTTCCTAGACACCCTGAGCAATCAGCCCCAGCATTTT
TRBV7-2	many	NA	TRBJ2-7	CASSPWGGGYEQYF	TGTGCCAGCAGCCCCTGGGGAGGGGGCTACGAGCAGTACTTC
TRBV29-1	many	TRBD2	TRBJ2-1	CSVGGGGTYNEQFF	TGCAGCGTTGGAGGCGGGGGGACCTACAATGAGCAGTTCTTC
TRBV7-9	few	NA	TRBJ1-5	CASSSGWGQPQHF	TGTGCCAGCAGCTCCGGTTGGGGCCAGCCCCAGCATTTT
TRBV27	many	NA	TRBJ1-5	CASSFSGTSQPQHF	TGTGCCAGCAGTTTTTCAGGTACATCTCAGCCCCAGCATTTT
TRBV27	many	NA	TRBJ1-5	CASSLTAAYSNQPQHF	TGTGCCAGCAGTTTAACGGCAGCTTATAGCAATCAGCCCCAGCATTTT
TRBV12-3/TRBV12-4	many	NA	TRBJ2-3	CASRPRSSFRSTDTQYF	TGTGCCAGCAGGCCCCGCTCTAGCTTTCGTAGCACAGATACGCAGTATTTT
TRBV3-1	many	TRBD1	TRBJ2-2	CASSPDRGLNTGELFF	TGTGCCAGCAGCCCCGACAGGGGGCTAAACACCGGGGAGCTGTTTTTT
TRBV13	few	TRBD2	TRBJ2-3	CASSLEGLAGLTDTQYF	TGTGCCAGCAGCTTAGAGGGGCTAGCGGGGCTCACAGATACGCAGTATTTT
TRBV4-3	many	NA	TRBJ1-6	CASSQDGPRLNSPLHF	TGCGCCAGCAGCCAAGATGGGCCGAGACTTAATTCACCCCTCCACTTT
TRBV7-9	many	NA	TRBJ2-5	CASSSAGTGLYQETQYF	TGTGCCAGCAGCTCAGCCGGTACAGGGTTGTACCAAGAGACCCAGTACTTC
TRBV4-1	many	NA	TRBJ2-3	CASSGTNTDTQYF	TGTGCCAGCAGCGGAACGAACACAGATACGCAGTATTTT
TRBV6-2/TRBV6-3	NA	TRBD2	TRBJ2-3	CASSPGTSLDTQYF	TGTGCCAGCAGTCCCGGGACTAGTCTGGATACGCAGTATTTT
TRBV7-2	NA	TRBD1	TRBJ2-7	CASSLGTGGSYEQYF	TGTGCCAGCAGCTTAGGGACAGGGGGTTCCTACGAGCAGTACTTC
TRBV7-9	NA	NA	TRBJ2-7	CASSPRQPGPDRYEQYF	TGTGCCAGCAGCCCCCGTCAGCCGGGACCGGACCGCTACGAGCAGTACTTC
TRBV4-3	many	TRBD2	TRBJ2-1	CASRDYGNEQFF	TGCGCCAGCCGGGACTACGGGAATGAGCAGTTCTTC
TRBV12-3/TRBV12-4	NA	NA	TRBJ2-7	CASSSGTSPYEQYF	TGTGCCAGCAGTTCCGGGACATCTCCCTACGAGCAGTACTTC
TRBV7-3	many	NA	TRBJ2-6	CASSLLGAGANVLTF	TGTGCCAGCAGCTTATTGGGGGCTGGGGCCAACGTCCTGACTTTC
TRBV7-2	many	NA	TRBJ2-7	CASSYNSGPEEQYF	TGTGCCAGCAGCTATAATAGCGGACCCGAGGAGCAGTACTTC
TRBV6-6	many	NA	TRBJ2-5	CASSYVAQDGTQYF	TGTGCCAGCAGTTACGTAGCCCAGGACGGTACCCAGTACTTC
TRBV5-1	many	NA	TRBJ1-1	CASSPNPRAYTEAFF	TGCGCCAGCAGCCCAAACCCAAGGGCGTACACTGAAGCTTTCTTT
TRBV27	many	TRBD1	TRBJ2-3	CASSRTGESTDTQYF	TGTGCCAGCAGTCGAACAGGGGAGAGCACAGATACGCAGTATTTT
TRBV2	NA	NA	TRBJ1-1	CASSGSWLQMNTEAFF	TGTGCCAGCAGTGGATCTTGGTTACAGATGAACACTGAAGCTTTCTTT